The T cell receptor (beta chain) described here comes from a study of regulatory T cells in long-lasting Graves disease. Study background: For a period under 3 months, newly diagnosed Graves' patients had taken antithyroid drugs.

Details on this clonotype: Its antigen is still unknown.

The CDR3 is 13 amino acids. V was clipped by 8 bases and J by 3 bases; unmatched bases: 6. In germline, CDR1 is SNHLY, CDR2 FYNNEI. Construction of the TCR beta libraries employed iRepertoire HTBI primers in conjunction with Arm-PCR of CDR3 regions. TCRdb reprocessed the multiplex PCR reads via MiXCR and lists one record per CDR3 protein. The sample holds 680,000 or so distinct CDR3 sequences, 15% to 20% seen once. The time point denotes: newly diagnosed GD, antithyroid drugs for less than 3 months. The TCR library was made from RNA extracted from PBMCs. American Thyroid Association guidelines served as the basis for diagnosing Graves' disease. Study-level findings and limits: Persistent cases of Graves' showed reduced TCR diversity relative to newly diagnosed patients.

The same sample was also studied in work on T cells in Graves' hyperthyroidism and ophthalmopathy.

This chain joins TRBV2 and TRBJ2-7; TRBD1 matches 8 bases. Sequencing was performed on peripheral blood mononuclear cells (PBMCs), taken at new diagnosis, from a patient treated with antithyroid drugs. This TCR derives from a woman aged 25 to 45 with Graves disease. CDR3 sequence: CASGSGGFYEQYF. As DNA, the CDR3 is TGTGCCAGCGGGTCAGGGGGCTTCTACGAGCAGTACTTC.